Shown below are 16 T cell receptor beta chains from a single sample sequenced in a study of cytomegalovirus exposure and HLA in healthy donors. It was with 60 Vbeta and 13 Jbeta primers that the PCR ran. Assay: immunoSEQ multiplex PCR; the TCRdb copy retains only in-frame clones and omits some. The sample lists 100,000 to 150,000 clones, over 65% seen once, with around 5.8% in the top ten. Material for sequencing was PBMCs. Source of these receptors: a woman aged 40 to 50 in good health and CMV-seronegative.

This chain uses TRBV25-1 with TRBJ2-4; TRBD2 is a possible D gene (6 bases). The length of the CDR3 is 15 residues. V shed 1 base and J shed 1 base, with 8 bases lying between them. The germline V gene has CDR1 MGHDK and CDR2 SYGVNS. The CDR3 bases are TGTGCCAGCAGTGAATCGGGAGTTGCCAAAAACATTCAGTACTTC. Protein product: CASSESGVAKNIQYF.

This chain connects TRBV5-4 to TRBJ2-3; D is unclear. In germline, CDR1 is SGHNT, CDR2 YYREEE (reference sequence). The CDR3 covers 14 residues. The V and J ends lost 0 bases and 2 bases respectively, with 7 bases between them. Here the CDR3 DNA reads TGTGCCAGCAGCTTGGACAGAAACACAGATACGCAGTATTTT. Amino acid sequence: CASSLDRNTDTQYF. Full variable domain (rest looked up from reference TRBV5-4 and TRBJ2-3): ETGVTQSPTHLIKTRGQQVTLRCSSQSGHNTVSWYQQALGQGPQFIFQYYREEENGRGNFPPRFSGLQFPNYSSELNVNALELDDSALYLCASSLDRNTDTQYFGPGTRLTVL.

The CDR3 sequence: CASSLDGQRNEKLFF. In nucleotides, the CDR3 is TGTGCCAGCAGCTTAGACGGACAGAGGAATGAAAAACTGTTTTTT. The chain is built from TRBV11-2 and TRBJ1-4; D is perhaps TRBD1 (6 bases). Looked up from germline, CDR1 is SGHAT and CDR2 is FQNNGV. The CDR3 is 15 residues long. Trimming removed 0 bases from V and 5 bases from J, with 10 bases in between.

The J gene is TRBJ2-5, the V gene TRBV7-9; the D gene is possibly TRBD1 (6 bases). The germline gives CDR1 SEHNR, CDR2 FQNEAQ (reference sequence). V lost 7 bases and J lost 5, with 20 bases in between. CDR3 size: 15 residues. As DNA, the CDR3 is TGTGCCAGCACCCCAGGGGCAGGCCGGAGGGAGACCCAGTACTTC. Translated: CASTPGAGRRETQYF.

This clone was found once. The genes are TRBV2 and TRBJ2-5; a possible D gene is TRBD2 (6 bases). Per the germline V gene, CDR1 is SNHLY and CDR2 is FYNNEI. This CDR3 contains 14 residues. V was pared by 4 bases and J by 3 bases, with 12 bases between. This CDR3 reads CASSVYRTKETQYF. Written as DNA, the CDR3 is TGTGCCAGCAGTGTCTATCGGACTAAAGAGACCCAGTACTTC. The complete variable domain, with remaining parts taken from reference TRBV2 and TRBJ2-5, reads EPEVTQTPSHQVTQMGQEVILRCVPISNHLYFYWYRQILGQKVEFLVSFYNNEISEKSEIFDDQFSVERPDGSNFTLKIRSTKLEDSAMYFCASSVYRTKETQYFGPGTRLLVL.

CDR3 in amino acids: CASKVGGIVYEQYF. CDR3 in DNA: TGTGCCAGCAAGGTTGGAGGGATCGTCTACGAGCAGTACTTC. The V and J genes are TRBV7-2 and TRBJ2-7, with D tentatively TRBD2 (6 bases). V was trimmed by 7 bases and J by 3 bases, leaving 16 bases between them. This CDR3 has 14 amino acids. CDR1 is SGHTA, CDR2 FQGNSA, per germline. The entire variable domain, with the rest obtained from reference TRBV7-2 and TRBJ2-7, is as follows: GAGVSQSPSNKVTEKGKDVELRCDPISGHTALYWYRQSLGQGLEFLIYFQGNSAPDKSGLPSDRFSAERTGGSVSTLTIQRTQQEDSAVYLCASKVGGIVYEQYFGPGTRLTVT.

The V gene is TRBV5-1, the J gene TRBJ2-2; TRBD1 matches at 7 bases. This CDR3 is 16 amino acids long. Germline V gene data show CDR1 as SGHRS and CDR2 as YFSETQ. Trimming took 2 bases from V and 0 from J; bases not matched to a gene: 4. The CDR3 nucleotides are TGCGCCAGCAGCTTCCTGGGGACAGCGAACACCGGGGAGCTGTTTTTT. Its translation is CASSFLGTANTGELFF.

V usage is TRBV11-2 and J usage is TRBJ1-1, with 8 bases aligning to TRBD1. This CDR3 is built from 12 residues. Germline V gives CDR1 SGHAT, CDR2 FQNNGV. Trimming cost V 3 bases and J 6 bases; bases outside gene matches: 0. The DNA for the CDR3 is TGTGCCAGCAGCTTGACAGGGGCTGAAGCTTTCTTT. This encodes CASSLTGAEAFF.

This clone was seen a handful of times. The chain recombines TRBV7-9 with TRBJ2-7; D is ambiguous. This CDR3 is 14 amino acids long. Trimming pared 5 bases from V and 2 bases from J, leaving 13 bases between. Germline loops: CDR1 SEHNR, CDR2 FQNEAQ (reference sequence). The CDR3 region is CASSPVGRPYEQYF. CDR3 bases: TGTGCCAGCAGCCCGGTGGGCAGACCCTACGAGCAGTACTTC.

This chain links TRBV6-6 with TRBJ2-2; D is ambiguous. V lost 6 bases and J lost 6, with 17 bases in between. The CDR3 has 15 amino acids. Germline CDR1 MNHNY, CDR2 SVGAGI (reference sequence). The CDR3 DNA is TGTGCCAGCAGCAGAAAAGACTTCTTCGCCGGGGAGCTGTTTTTT. Its translation: CASSRKDFFAGELFF.

The chain employs TRBV27 and TRBJ2-7; 14 bases map to TRBD2. The V gene's germline CDR1 is MNHEY and CDR2 SMNVEV (reference sequence). The CDR3 sequence is 18 residues long. The junction had 11 bases not matched to a gene; V was cut back by 6 bases and J by 1 base. The CDR3 sequence: CASSRTGLAGVKSYEQYF. The CDR3 DNA sequence: TGTGCCAGCAGCCGTACGGGACTAGCGGGAGTGAAGTCCTACGAGCAGTACTTC.

The DNA of the CDR3 is TGTGCCAGCTCACCAGGACAGGGATTCAATCAGCCCCAGCATTTT. It specifies CASSPGQGFNQPQHF. This rearrangement joins TRBV18 to TRBJ1-5, with 8 bases identical to TRBD1. V dropped 2 bases and J dropped 3; count of bases not matched to a gene: 3. Germline CDR1 reads KGHSH; CDR2 reads LQKENI. The CDR3 length is 15 residues.

The chain's CDR3 is CASSHLRTSVYEQYF. The CDR3 DNA reads as TGTGCCAGCAGCCATCTCAGGACTAGTGTCTACGAGCAGTACTTC. The rearrangement joins TRBV14 to TRBJ2-7, with 7 bases lining up with TRBD2. The germline V gene encodes CDR1 SGHDN and CDR2 FVKESK. CDR3 length equals 15 residues. J was trimmed by 3 bases and V by 3 bases; bases with no gene match: 8.

V gene TRBV27 combines with J gene TRBJ2-7; 8 bases map to TRBD2. The V gene's germline CDR1 is MNHEY and CDR2 SMNVEV (reference sequence). The CDR3 covers 14 residues. V lost 4 bases, J lost 5 bases, and 7 bases stayed unmatched. CDR3 protein: CASSWSGSKDEQYF. The CDR3 region has the DNA TGTGCCAGCAGTTGGAGCGGGAGTAAGGACGAGCAGTACTTC.

This clone was seen a handful of times. The CDR3 loop reads CASRGADRASYEQYF. DNA of the CDR3: TGTGCCAGCAGAGGTGCCGACAGGGCCAGCTACGAGCAGTACTTC. The chain is built from TRBV6-1 and TRBJ2-7; 7 positions match TRBD1. This CDR3 spans 15 amino acids. Unmatched junction bases numbered 11, after V lost 6 bases and J lost 3 bases. In germline, CDR1 is MNHNS, CDR2 SASEGT.

This clone was picked up one time. V usage is TRBV5-4 and J usage is TRBJ1-3; a possible D gene is TRBD1 (5 bases). The CDR3 extends over 15 amino acids. Germline CDR1 is SGHNT and CDR2 is YYREEE (reference sequence). Deletions cut 1 base from V and 3 bases from J, with 11 bases between. CDR3 sequence: CASSLRSGGGNTIYF. The CDR3 coding sequence is TGTGCCAGCAGCTTGCGGTCGGGGGGTGGAAACACCATATATTTT.